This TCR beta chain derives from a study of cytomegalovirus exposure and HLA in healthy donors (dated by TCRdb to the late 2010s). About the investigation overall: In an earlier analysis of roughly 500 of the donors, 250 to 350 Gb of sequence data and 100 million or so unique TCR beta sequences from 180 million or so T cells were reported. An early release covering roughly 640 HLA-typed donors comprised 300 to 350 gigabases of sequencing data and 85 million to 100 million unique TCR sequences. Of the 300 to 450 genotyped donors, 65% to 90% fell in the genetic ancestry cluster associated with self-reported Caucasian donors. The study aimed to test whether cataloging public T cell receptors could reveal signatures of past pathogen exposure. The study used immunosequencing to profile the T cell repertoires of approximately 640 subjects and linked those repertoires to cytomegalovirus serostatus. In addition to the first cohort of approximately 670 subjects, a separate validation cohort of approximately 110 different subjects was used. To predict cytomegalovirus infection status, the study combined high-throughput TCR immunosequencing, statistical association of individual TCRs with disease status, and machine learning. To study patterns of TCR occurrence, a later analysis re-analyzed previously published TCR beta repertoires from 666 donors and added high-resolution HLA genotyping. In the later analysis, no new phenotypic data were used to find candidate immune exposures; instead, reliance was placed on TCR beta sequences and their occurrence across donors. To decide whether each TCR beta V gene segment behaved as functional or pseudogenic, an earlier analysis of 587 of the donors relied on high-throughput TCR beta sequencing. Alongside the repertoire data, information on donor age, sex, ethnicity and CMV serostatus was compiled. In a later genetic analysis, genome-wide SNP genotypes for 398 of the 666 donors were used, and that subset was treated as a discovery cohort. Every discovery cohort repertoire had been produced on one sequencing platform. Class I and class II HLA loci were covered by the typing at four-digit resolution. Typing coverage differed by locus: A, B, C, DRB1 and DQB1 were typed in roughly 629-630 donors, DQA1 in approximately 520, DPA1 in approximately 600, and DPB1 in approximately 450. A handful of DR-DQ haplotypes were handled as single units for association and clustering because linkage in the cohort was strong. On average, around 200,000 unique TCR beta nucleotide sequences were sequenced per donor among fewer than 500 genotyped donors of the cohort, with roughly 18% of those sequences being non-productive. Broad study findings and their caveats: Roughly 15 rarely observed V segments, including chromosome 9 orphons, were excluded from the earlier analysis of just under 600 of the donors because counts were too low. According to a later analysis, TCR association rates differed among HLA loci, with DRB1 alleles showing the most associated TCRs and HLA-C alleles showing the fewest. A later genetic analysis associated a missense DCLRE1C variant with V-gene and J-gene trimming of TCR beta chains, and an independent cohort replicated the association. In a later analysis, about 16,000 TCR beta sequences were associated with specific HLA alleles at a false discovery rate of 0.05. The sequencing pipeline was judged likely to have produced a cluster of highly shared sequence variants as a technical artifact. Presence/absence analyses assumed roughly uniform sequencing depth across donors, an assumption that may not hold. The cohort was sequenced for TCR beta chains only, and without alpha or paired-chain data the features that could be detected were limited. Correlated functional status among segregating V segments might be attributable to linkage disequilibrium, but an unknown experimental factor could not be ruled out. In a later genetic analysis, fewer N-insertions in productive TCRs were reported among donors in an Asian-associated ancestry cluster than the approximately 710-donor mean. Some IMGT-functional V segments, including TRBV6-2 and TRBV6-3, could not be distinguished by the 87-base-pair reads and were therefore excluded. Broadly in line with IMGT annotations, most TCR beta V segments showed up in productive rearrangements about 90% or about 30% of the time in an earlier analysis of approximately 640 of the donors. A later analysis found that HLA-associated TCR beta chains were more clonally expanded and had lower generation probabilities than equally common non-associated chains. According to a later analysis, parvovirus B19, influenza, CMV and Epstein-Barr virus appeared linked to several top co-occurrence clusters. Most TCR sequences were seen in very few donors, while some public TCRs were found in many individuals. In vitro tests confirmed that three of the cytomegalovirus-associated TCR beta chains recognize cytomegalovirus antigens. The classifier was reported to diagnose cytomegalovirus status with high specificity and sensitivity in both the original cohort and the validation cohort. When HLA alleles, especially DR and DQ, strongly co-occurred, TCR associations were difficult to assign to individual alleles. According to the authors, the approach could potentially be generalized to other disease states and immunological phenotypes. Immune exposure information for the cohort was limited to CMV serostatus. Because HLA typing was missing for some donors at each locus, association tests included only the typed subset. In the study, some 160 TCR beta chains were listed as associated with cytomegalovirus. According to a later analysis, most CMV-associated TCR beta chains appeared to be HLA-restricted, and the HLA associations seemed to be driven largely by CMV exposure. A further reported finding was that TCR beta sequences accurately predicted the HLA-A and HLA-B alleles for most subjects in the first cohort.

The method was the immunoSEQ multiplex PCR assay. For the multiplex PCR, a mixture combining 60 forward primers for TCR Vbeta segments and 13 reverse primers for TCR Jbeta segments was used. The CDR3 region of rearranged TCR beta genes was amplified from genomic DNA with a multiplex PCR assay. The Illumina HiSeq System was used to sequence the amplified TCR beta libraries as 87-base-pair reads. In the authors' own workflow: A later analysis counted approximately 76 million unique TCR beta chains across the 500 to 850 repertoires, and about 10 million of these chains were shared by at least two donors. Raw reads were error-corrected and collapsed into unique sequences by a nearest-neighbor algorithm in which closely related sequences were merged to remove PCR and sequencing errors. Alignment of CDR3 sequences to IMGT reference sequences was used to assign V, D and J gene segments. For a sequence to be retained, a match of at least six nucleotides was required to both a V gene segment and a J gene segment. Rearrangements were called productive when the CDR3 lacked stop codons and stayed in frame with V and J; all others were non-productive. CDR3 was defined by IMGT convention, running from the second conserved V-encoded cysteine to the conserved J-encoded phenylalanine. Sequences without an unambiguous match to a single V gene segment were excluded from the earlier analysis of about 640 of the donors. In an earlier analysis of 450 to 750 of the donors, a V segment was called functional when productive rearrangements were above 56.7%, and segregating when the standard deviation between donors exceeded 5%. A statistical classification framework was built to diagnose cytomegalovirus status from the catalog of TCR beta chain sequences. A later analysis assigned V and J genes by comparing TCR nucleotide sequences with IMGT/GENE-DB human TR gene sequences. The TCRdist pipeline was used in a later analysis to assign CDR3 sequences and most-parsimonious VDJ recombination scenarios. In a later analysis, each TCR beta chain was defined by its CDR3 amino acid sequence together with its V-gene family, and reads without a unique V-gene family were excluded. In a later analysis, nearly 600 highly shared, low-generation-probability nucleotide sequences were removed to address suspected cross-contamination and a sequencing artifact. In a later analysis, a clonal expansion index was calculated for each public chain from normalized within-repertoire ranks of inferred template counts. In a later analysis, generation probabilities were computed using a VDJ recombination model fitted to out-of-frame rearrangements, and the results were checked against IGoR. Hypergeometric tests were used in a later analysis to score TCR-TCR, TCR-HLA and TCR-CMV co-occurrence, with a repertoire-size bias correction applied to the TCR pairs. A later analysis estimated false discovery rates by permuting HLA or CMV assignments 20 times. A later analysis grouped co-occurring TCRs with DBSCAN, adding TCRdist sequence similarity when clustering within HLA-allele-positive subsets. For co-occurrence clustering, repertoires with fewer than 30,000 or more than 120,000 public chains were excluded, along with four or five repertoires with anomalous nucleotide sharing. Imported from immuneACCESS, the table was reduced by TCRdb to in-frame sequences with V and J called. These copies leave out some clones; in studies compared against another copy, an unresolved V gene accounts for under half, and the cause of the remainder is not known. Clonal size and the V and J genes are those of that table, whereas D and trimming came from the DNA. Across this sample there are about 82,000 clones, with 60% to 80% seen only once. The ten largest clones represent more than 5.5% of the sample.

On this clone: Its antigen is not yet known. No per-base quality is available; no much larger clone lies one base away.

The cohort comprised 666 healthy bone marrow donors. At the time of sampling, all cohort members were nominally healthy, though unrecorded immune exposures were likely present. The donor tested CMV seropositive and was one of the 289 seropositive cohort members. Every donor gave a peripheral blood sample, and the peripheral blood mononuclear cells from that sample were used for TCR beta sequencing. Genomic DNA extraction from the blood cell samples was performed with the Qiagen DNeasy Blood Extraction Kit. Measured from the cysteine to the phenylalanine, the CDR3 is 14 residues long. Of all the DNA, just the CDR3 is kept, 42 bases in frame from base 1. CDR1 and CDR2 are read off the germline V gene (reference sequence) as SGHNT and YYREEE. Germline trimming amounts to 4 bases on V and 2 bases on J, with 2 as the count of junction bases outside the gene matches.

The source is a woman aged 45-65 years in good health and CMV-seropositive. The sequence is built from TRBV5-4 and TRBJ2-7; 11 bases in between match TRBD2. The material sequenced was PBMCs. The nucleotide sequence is TGTGCCAGCAGCATAGCGGGGGGGGCCTACGAGCAGTACTTC. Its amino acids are CASSIAGGAYEQYF.